The next 3 T cell receptor beta chains were all read from a single sample in a study of blood T cells in healthy people across ages. Through a sample-barcoded 5' primer and a J-beta primer mix, a second PCR was run for about 6 to 11 cycles. TCRdb ran MiXCR on the 5' RACE reads and lists one entry per CDR3 protein. The data contain roughly 700,000 distinct CDR3 sequences, around 45% of them singletons. The specimen sequenced was blood. The receptors stem from a woman in her sixties in good health.

This clonotype appeared once. The gene calls are TRBV10-3 and TRBJ2-5, with a weak D call TRBD1 (6 bases). The DNA end is more similar to TRBJ2-7, so the J call may be wrong. The CDR3 is 15 residues long. The V gene's germline CDR1 is ENHRY and CDR2 SYGVKD. CDR3 nucleotides: TGTGCCATCAGTGATCATCTCACCAGGGGCCACGAGCAGTACTTC. It yields the protein CAISDHLTRGHEQYF.

This clonotype was counted at least ten times. This chain joins TRBV20-1 and TRBJ2-7; 12 bases agree with TRBD2. Germline trimming cut 3 bases from V and 9 bases from J; bases unmatched to any gene: 9. Germline loops: CDR1 DFQATT, CDR2 SNEGSKA (reference sequence). CDR3 size: 14 residues. The CDR3 nucleotides are TGCAGTGCTAGTTATACTAGCGGGAGGTCCGCGCAGTACTTC. Encoded protein: CSASYTSGRSAQYF.

The V call is TRBV4-3, the J call TRBJ2-7, with 11 bases matching TRBD2. From germline, CDR1 is LGHNA and CDR2 YSLEER. V lost 6 bases and J lost 12; bases outside the gene matches: 7. The CDR3 loop spans 12 amino acids. Here the CDR3 DNA reads TGCGCCAGCAGGGGGACTAGCGGTCCCCGGTACTTC. This codes for CASRGTSGPRYF.